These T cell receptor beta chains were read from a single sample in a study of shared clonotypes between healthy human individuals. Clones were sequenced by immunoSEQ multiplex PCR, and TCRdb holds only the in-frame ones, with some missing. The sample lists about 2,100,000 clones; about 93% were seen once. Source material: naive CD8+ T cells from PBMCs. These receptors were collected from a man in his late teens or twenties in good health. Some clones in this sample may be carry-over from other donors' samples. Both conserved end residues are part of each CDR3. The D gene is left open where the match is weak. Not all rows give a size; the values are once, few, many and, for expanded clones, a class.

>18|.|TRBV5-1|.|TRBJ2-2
CASSLIGDEPLNTGELFF
TGCGCCAGCAGCTTGATCGGGGACGAGCCACTGAACACCGGGGAGCTGTTTTTT
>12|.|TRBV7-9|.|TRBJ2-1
CASSIQWNEQFF
TGTGCCAGCAGCATCCAGTGGAATGAGCAGTTCTTC
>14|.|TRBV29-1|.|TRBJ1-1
CSVNGAEMNTEAFF
TGCAGCGTTAATGGGGCGGAAATGAACACTGAAGCTTTCTTT
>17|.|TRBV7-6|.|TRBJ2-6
CASSPRITISGANVLTF
TGTGCCAGCAGCCCACGGATCACTATCTCTGGGGCCAACGTCCTGACTTTC
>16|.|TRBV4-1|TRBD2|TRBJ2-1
CASSSGTSGSYNEQFF
TGCGCCAGCAGCTCTGGGACTAGCGGATCCTACAATGAGCAGTTCTTC
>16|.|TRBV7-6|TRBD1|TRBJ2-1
CASSLATGGAYNEQFF
TGTGCCAGCAGCTTAGCGACAGGGGGCGCGTACAATGAGCAGTTCTTC
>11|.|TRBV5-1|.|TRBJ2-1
CASSLTGESFF
TGCGCCAGCAGTTTAACAGGTGAATCGTTCTTC
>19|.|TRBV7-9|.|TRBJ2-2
CAGGPWDARTWGNTGELFF
TGTGCCGGGGGACCCTGGGACGCCCGAACTTGGGGGAACACCGGGGAGCTGTTTTTT
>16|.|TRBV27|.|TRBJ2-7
CASSLLGTDFNYEQYF
TGTGCCAGCAGTTTGCTAGGGACGGATTTCAACTACGAGCAGTACTTC
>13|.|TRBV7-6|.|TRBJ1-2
CASSAGGDYGYTF
TGTGCCAGCAGCGCAGGCGGGGACTATGGCTACACCTTC
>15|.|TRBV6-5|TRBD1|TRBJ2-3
CASRAGTGHTDTQYF
TGTGCCAGCAGAGCTGGGACAGGACACACAGATACGCAGTATTTT
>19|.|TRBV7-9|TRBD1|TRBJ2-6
CASSLEVWQGAEKANVLTF
TGTGCCAGCAGCTTAGAAGTCTGGCAGGGGGCAGAGAAGGCCAACGTCCTGACTTTC
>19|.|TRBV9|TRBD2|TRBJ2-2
CASSVGGLAGGWATGELFF
TGTGCCAGCAGCGTAGGGGGACTAGCGGGAGGATGGGCCACCGGGGAGCTGTTTTTT
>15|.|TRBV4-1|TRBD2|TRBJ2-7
CASSHGTSGTYEQYF
TGCGCCAGCAGCCATGGGACTAGCGGGACCTACGAGCAGTACTTC
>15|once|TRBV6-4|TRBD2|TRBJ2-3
CASSEGTTSTDTQYF
TGTGCCAGCAGCGAGGGGACTACTAGCACAGATACGCAGTATTTT
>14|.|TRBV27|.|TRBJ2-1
CASSLYGTVNEQFF
TGTGCCAGCAGTTTATACGGGACTGTTAATGAGCAGTTCTTC
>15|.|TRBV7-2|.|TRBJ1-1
CASSLTSGTSTEAFF
TGTGCCAGCAGCTTAACTTCCGGGACTTCCACTGAAGCTTTCTTT
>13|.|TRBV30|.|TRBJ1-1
CAWSPGANTEAFF
TGTGCCTGGAGCCCAGGGGCGAACACTGAAGCTTTCTTT
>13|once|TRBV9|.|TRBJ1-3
CASSPSLGNTIYF
TGTGCCAGCAGCCCCTCCCTTGGAAACACCATATATTTT
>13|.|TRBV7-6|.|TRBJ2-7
CASSFTPRYEQYF
TGTGCCAGCAGCTTTACACCTAGGTACGAGCAGTACTTC
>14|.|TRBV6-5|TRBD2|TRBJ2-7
CASSSRGLAYEQYF
TGTGCCAGCAGTTCCCGGGGACTAGCCTACGAGCAGTACTTC
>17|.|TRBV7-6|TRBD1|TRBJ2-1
CASSLRGGQGGYNEQFF
TGTGCCAGCAGCTTAAGAGGTGGACAGGGGGGTTACAATGAGCAGTTCTTC
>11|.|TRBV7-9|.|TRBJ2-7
CASMYAYEQYF
TGTGCCAGCATGTACGCCTACGAGCAGTACTTC
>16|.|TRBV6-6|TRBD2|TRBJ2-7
CESRDSSGSLPYEQYF
TGTGAGAGCAGGGATTCAAGCGGGAGTTTACCCTACGAGCAGTACTTC
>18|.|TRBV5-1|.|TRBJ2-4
CASSPRTGSKVGENIQYF
TGCGCCAGCAGCCCACGAACAGGGTCCAAGGTGGGTGAAAACATTCAGTACTTC
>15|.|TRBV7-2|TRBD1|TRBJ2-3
CASSSWGQVTDTQYF
TGTGCCAGCAGCTCATGGGGACAGGTCACAGATACGCAGTATTTT
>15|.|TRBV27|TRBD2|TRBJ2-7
CASSRGGRSSYEQYF
TGTGCCAGCAGCAGGGGCGGGAGGTCCTCCTACGAGCAGTACTTC
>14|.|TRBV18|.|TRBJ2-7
CASSLTELLHEQYF
TGTGCCAGCTCATTGACAGAGCTGCTTCACGAGCAGTACTTC
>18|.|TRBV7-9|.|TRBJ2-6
CASSPPGTEISGANVLTF
TGTGCCAGCAGCCCGCCGGGGACCGAGATTTCGGGGGCCAACGTCCTGACTTTC
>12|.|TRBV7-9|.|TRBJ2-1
CASKPGSNEQFF
TGTGCCAGCAAACCGGGCTCCAATGAGCAGTTCTTC
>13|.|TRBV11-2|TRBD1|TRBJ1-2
CASSRQGWEGYTF
TGTGCCAGCAGCCGACAGGGGTGGGAAGGCTACACCTTC
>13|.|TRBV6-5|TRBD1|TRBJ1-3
CATGTGAGNTIYF
TGTGCCACCGGGACAGGGGCTGGAAACACCATATATTTT
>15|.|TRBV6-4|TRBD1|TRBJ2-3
CASSLGQGSTDTQYF
TGTGCCAGCAGCCTCGGACAGGGGAGCACAGATACGCAGTATTTT
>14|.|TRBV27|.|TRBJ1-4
CASSPRVLNEKLFF
TGTGCCAGCAGTCCCCGGGTCCTTAATGAAAAACTGTTTTTT
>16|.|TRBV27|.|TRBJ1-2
CASSPLEGGRLYGYTF
TGTGCCAGCAGCCCCCTAGAGGGGGGCCGCCTATATGGCTACACCTTC
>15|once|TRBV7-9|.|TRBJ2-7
CASSLASFTSDEQYF
TGTGCCAGCAGCTTAGCCTCTTTCACTAGTGACGAGCAGTACTTC
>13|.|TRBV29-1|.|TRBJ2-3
CSVGGIITDTQYF
TGCAGCGTTGGAGGGATTATCACAGATACGCAGTATTTT
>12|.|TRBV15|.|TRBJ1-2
CATSPPGDGYTF
TGTGCCACCAGCCCGCCGGGAGATGGCTACACCTTC
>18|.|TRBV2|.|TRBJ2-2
CASSEVALRLASAGELFF
TGTGCCAGCAGTGAAGTGGCGTTGAGGCTAGCATCCGCCGGGGAGCTGTTTTTT
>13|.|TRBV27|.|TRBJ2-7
CASSLRAHYEQYF
TGTGCCAGCAGTTTGAGGGCCCACTACGAGCAGTACTTC
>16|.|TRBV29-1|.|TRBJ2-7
CSVEDQVAGQSYEQYF
TGCAGCGTTGAAGATCAGGTGGCGGGGCAATCCTACGAGCAGTACTTC
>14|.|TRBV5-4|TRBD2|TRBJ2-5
CASSPGLAGETQYF
TGTGCCAGCAGCCCTGGACTAGCGGGGGAGACCCAGTACTTC
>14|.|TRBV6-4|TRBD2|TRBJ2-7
CANKTSGNSYEQYF
TGTGCCAACAAAACTAGCGGGAATTCCTACGAGCAGTACTTC
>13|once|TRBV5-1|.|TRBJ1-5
CASSLGGFQPQHF
TGCGCCAGCAGCTTAGGGGGTTTTCAGCCCCAGCATTTT
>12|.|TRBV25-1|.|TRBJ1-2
CASSVGLYGYTF
TGTGCCAGCAGTGTGGGTCTTTACGGCTACACCTTC
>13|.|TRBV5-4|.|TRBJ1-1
CASSLILGAEAFF
TGTGCCAGCAGCTTAATTCTCGGGGCTGAAGCTTTCTTT
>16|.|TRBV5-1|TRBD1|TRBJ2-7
CASSIQTGALRYEQYF
TGCGCCAGCAGCATCCAAACAGGGGCCCTAAGATACGAGCAGTACTTC
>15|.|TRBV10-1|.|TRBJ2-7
CASSEARGVSNEQYF
TGCGCCAGCAGTGAGGCCAGGGGTGTTTCCAACGAGCAGTACTTC
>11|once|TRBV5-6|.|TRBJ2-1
CASSSYNEQFF
TGTGCCAGCAGCTCTTACAATGAGCAGTTCTTC
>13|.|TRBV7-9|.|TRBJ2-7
CASKGRGFGEQYF
TGTGCCAGCAAGGGGAGGGGGTTTGGCGAGCAGTACTTC
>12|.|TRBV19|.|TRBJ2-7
CASAGYFDEQYF
TGTGCCAGCGCAGGGTATTTCGACGAGCAGTACTTC
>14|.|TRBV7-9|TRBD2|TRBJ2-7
CASSRTSDSYEQYF
TGTGCCAGCAGTCGGACTAGTGATTCTTACGAGCAGTACTTC
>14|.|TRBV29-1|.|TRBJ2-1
CSVDGGVRYNEQFF
TGCAGCGTTGACGGCGGGGTCCGCTACAATGAGCAGTTCTTC